The rows below give T cell receptor beta chains drawn from one sample of a study of blood T cell repertoires in COVID-19. Method: immunoSEQ multiplex PCR; TCRdb's copy keeps in-frame clones and lacks some. In the table there are 220,000 or so clones, about 80% of which are singletons. Sequenced sample: peripheral blood. Source of these receptors: a woman aged 80 or older with acute or convalescent COVID-19. Both conserved end residues are part of each CDR3. D genes are given only for firm matches. Part of the rows lack a size; the others show once, few, many or a class for expanded clones.

D gene: .
clone size: .
J gene: TRBJ2-3
V gene: TRBV7-9
CDR3 DNA: TGTGCCAGCAGCTTAGGCGGGACTAGCACAGATACGCAGTATTTT
CDR3 protein: CASSLGGTSTDTQYF

D gene: .
clone size: .
J gene: TRBJ1-5
V gene: TRBV19
CDR3 DNA: TGTGCCAGTAGTGGGAGCAATATGCCCAATCAGCCCCAGCATTTT
CDR3 protein: CASSGSNMPNQPQHF

D gene: TRBD2
clone size: once
J gene: TRBJ2-2
V gene: TRBV18
CDR3 DNA: TGTGCCACACCTCCCCCTAGCGGGAGGACCGGGGAGCTGTTTTTT
CDR3 protein: CATPPPSGRTGELFF

D gene: .
clone size: .
J gene: TRBJ1-3
V gene: TRBV7-3
CDR3 DNA: TGTGCCAGCAGCCCCGGGAACTCTGGAAACACCATATATTTT
CDR3 protein: CASSPGNSGNTIYF

D gene: .
clone size: .
J gene: TRBJ2-5
V gene: TRBV28
CDR3 DNA: TGTGCCAGCAGTCCTCAGGGGAGGGGGGAGACCCAGTACTTC
CDR3 protein: CASSPQGRGETQYF

D gene: .
clone size: .
J gene: TRBJ1-5
V gene: TRBV30
CDR3 DNA: TGTGCCTGGAGCTTTGGGGGCTACAATCAGCCCCAGCATTTT
CDR3 protein: CAWSFGGYNQPQHF

D gene: .
clone size: .
J gene: TRBJ1-2
V gene: TRBV19
CDR3 DNA: TGTGCCAGTAGTATAGGATTGTCGGGGGAACTCTATGGCTACACCTTC
CDR3 protein: CASSIGLSGELYGYTF

D gene: .
clone size: .
J gene: TRBJ2-1
V gene: TRBV19
CDR3 DNA: TGTGCCAGTAGTATCCCGCAACCAGACAATGAGCAGTTCTTC
CDR3 protein: CASSIPQPDNEQFF

D gene: .
clone size: .
J gene: TRBJ2-7
V gene: TRBV7-9
CDR3 DNA: TGTGCCAGCAGCTTAGGAGGGGGATATAGCGAGCAGTACTTC
CDR3 protein: CASSLGGGYSEQYF

D gene: TRBD1
clone size: once
J gene: TRBJ2-7
V gene: TRBV27
CDR3 DNA: TGTGCCAGCAGTTCGGCCGGGACAGGGATGGCCTACGAGCAGTACTTC
CDR3 protein: CASSSAGTGMAYEQYF

D gene: .
clone size: .
J gene: TRBJ1-1
V gene: TRBV28
CDR3 DNA: TGTGCCAGCAGTCCAGCAGGGTTGAGGACTGAAGCTTTCTTT
CDR3 protein: CASSPAGLRTEAFF

D gene: TRBD1
clone size: .
J gene: TRBJ1-3
V gene: TRBV28
CDR3 DNA: TGTGCCAGCAGTTATCCAGGGACAGCTCACTCTGGAAACACCATATATTTT
CDR3 protein: CASSYPGTAHSGNTIYF

D gene: .
clone size: .
J gene: TRBJ2-1
V gene: TRBV6-2/TRBV6-3
CDR3 DNA: TGTGCCAGCAGTAACCCGGGGATCTCCTACAATGAGCAGTTCTTC
CDR3 protein: CASSNPGISYNEQFF

D gene: TRBD2
clone size: .
J gene: TRBJ2-2
V gene: TRBV19
CDR3 DNA: TGTGCCAGTAGTTATAGCGGGAGGTGGGGCACCGGGGAGCTGTTTTTT
CDR3 protein: CASSYSGRWGTGELFF

D gene: TRBD2
clone size: .
J gene: TRBJ2-5
V gene: TRBV7-2
CDR3 DNA: TGTGCCAGCAGCTCAGGACTAGTTGGGACCCAGTACTTC
CDR3 protein: CASSSGLVGTQYF

D gene: TRBD1
clone size: .
J gene: TRBJ1-2
V gene: TRBV28
CDR3 DNA: TGTGCCAGCAGTTTACTCTCCCAGGGACAGGGGTATGGCTACACCTTC
CDR3 protein: CASSLLSQGQGYGYTF

D gene: TRBD2
clone size: .
J gene: TRBJ2-5
V gene: TRBV7-2
CDR3 DNA: TGTGCCAGCAGCTTAGGACTAGCGGGCCAAGAGACCCAGTACTTC
CDR3 protein: CASSLGLAGQETQYF

D gene: TRBD2
clone size: .
J gene: TRBJ2-1
V gene: TRBV4-1
CDR3 DNA: TGCGCCAGCCGGCCGACTAGCGGGAGTTACAATGAGCAGTTCTTC
CDR3 protein: CASRPTSGSYNEQFF

D gene: .
clone size: .
J gene: TRBJ1-2
V gene: TRBV19
CDR3 DNA: TGTGCCAGTAGTATAGGGACATTCTATGGCTACACCTTC
CDR3 protein: CASSIGTFYGYTF

D gene: .
clone size: .
J gene: TRBJ1-1
V gene: TRBV29-1
CDR3 DNA: TGCAGCGTTGCCCTAGGAGGAGGGAACACTGAAGCTTTCTTT
CDR3 protein: CSVALGGGNTEAFF

D gene: TRBD1
clone size: few
J gene: TRBJ1-4
V gene: TRBV4-1
CDR3 DNA: TGCGCCAGCAGCCAAGCCGGGACAGGGAATGAAAAACTGTTTTTT
CDR3 protein: CASSQAGTGNEKLFF

D gene: TRBD1
clone size: few
J gene: TRBJ1-5
V gene: TRBV19
CDR3 DNA: TGTGCCAGTAGTGGGGGACAGGGCAATCAGCCCCAGCATTTT
CDR3 protein: CASSGGQGNQPQHF

D gene: .
clone size: .
J gene: TRBJ1-2
V gene: TRBV11-1
CDR3 DNA: TGTGCCAGCAGCTTACTGATTGACAGTTACGGCTACACCTTC
CDR3 protein: CASSLLIDSYGYTF

D gene: .
clone size: .
J gene: TRBJ1-1
V gene: TRBV7-6
CDR3 DNA: TGTGCCAGCAGCTTAGCCGGGGTCACTGAAGCTTTCTTT
CDR3 protein: CASSLAGVTEAFF

D gene: .
clone size: .
J gene: TRBJ1-2
V gene: TRBV7-9
CDR3 DNA: TGTGCCAGCAGCTTAGGGGCATCTTATGGCTACACCTTC
CDR3 protein: CASSLGASYGYTF

D gene: TRBD1
clone size: .
J gene: TRBJ1-2
V gene: TRBV28
CDR3 DNA: TGTGCCAGCAGACCCGGGACAGGGGGCCACTATGGCTACACCTTC
CDR3 protein: CASRPGTGGHYGYTF

D gene: TRBD2
clone size: once
J gene: TRBJ2-7
V gene: TRBV6-5
CDR3 DNA: TGTGCCAGCACCCAAAGTGGGCAGGGAGGGGACGAGCAGTACTTC
CDR3 protein: CASTQSGQGGDEQYF

D gene: TRBD1
clone size: .
J gene: TRBJ1-6
V gene: TRBV28
CDR3 DNA: TGTGCCAGCAGGACACAGGGGGCGATCTATAATTCACCCCTCCACTTT
CDR3 protein: CASRTQGAIYNSPLHF

D gene: .
clone size: .
J gene: TRBJ1-2
V gene: TRBV18
CDR3 DNA: TGTGCCAGCTCAGAACGACAGGAAAGTGGTGGCTACACCTTC
CDR3 protein: CASSERQESGGYTF

D gene: .
clone size: few
J gene: TRBJ1-1
V gene: TRBV11-2
CDR3 DNA: TGTGCCAGCAGCCCCCGGTTGAACACTGAAGCTTTCTTT
CDR3 protein: CASSPRLNTEAFF

D gene: .
clone size: .
J gene: TRBJ2-7
V gene: TRBV7-6
CDR3 DNA: TGTGCCAGCAGCTCCCAATCTGGGGCCGACGAGCAGTACTTC
CDR3 protein: CASSSQSGADEQYF

D gene: .
clone size: .
J gene: TRBJ2-1
V gene: TRBV27
CDR3 DNA: TGTGCCAGCAGCCTATTGGACAGCTCCTACAATGAGCAGTTCTTC
CDR3 protein: CASSLLDSSYNEQFF

D gene: TRBD1
clone size: .
J gene: TRBJ1-1
V gene: TRBV5-1
CDR3 DNA: TGCGCCAGCAGCTTTCCGGACAGGGTGGACACTGAAGCTTTCTTT
CDR3 protein: CASSFPDRVDTEAFF

D gene: .
clone size: few
J gene: TRBJ1-1
V gene: TRBV5-1
CDR3 DNA: TGCGCCAGCAGCCCCACTAAACCCGGGAACACTGAAGCTTTCTTT
CDR3 protein: CASSPTKPGNTEAFF

D gene: TRBD2
clone size: .
J gene: TRBJ2-5
V gene: TRBV7-2
CDR3 DNA: TGTGCCAGCAGCTTACTTCTAGCGGGAGGAGGAGAGACCCAGTACTTC
CDR3 protein: CASSLLLAGGGETQYF

D gene: .
clone size: few
J gene: TRBJ1-1
V gene: TRBV7-2
CDR3 DNA: TGTGCCAGCAGCTTAGGGCAGAACACTGAAGCTTTCTTT
CDR3 protein: CASSLGQNTEAFF

D gene: TRBD2
clone size: .
J gene: TRBJ2-7
V gene: TRBV7-2
CDR3 DNA: TGTGCCAGCAGCTTCGAGCGCGGGAGGGCAGGGGAGCAGTACTTC
CDR3 protein: CASSFERGRAGEQYF

D gene: TRBD1
clone size: many
J gene: TRBJ2-5
V gene: TRBV19
CDR3 DNA: TGTGCCAGTAGTATTCCAAGACCGGGACAGGGGCGAGAGACCCAGTACTTC
CDR3 protein: CASSIPRPGQGRETQYF

D gene: .
clone size: .
J gene: TRBJ1-1
V gene: TRBV5-1
CDR3 DNA: TGCGCCAGCAGCTGGGGACTGGCCCTGAACACTGAAGCTTTCTTT
CDR3 protein: CASSWGLALNTEAFF

D gene: TRBD1
clone size: .
J gene: TRBJ1-4
V gene: TRBV6-6
CDR3 DNA: TGTGCCAGCACCCGACAGGGTTCTAATGAAAAACTGTTTTTT
CDR3 protein: CASTRQGSNEKLFF

D gene: .
clone size: .
J gene: TRBJ2-7
V gene: TRBV5-6
CDR3 DNA: TGTGCCAGCAGCTTAGCAGGGCTCCGGTACGAGCAGTACTTC
CDR3 protein: CASSLAGLRYEQYF